Below are 9 T cell receptor beta chains sequenced from a single sample in a study of CD8+ T cells in alopecia areata. The authors extracted RNA and reverse transcribed it into cDNA as the sequencing template. TCRdb keeps only in-frame clones here, not all; method: immunoSEQ multiplex PCR. The data hold under 75,000 clones, with roughly half observed a single time. The sample consisted of CD8+ T cells sorted from blood, taken at week 0. The receptors were gathered from a human donor with alopecia areata.

V usage is TRBV11-2 and J usage is TRBJ2-5; perhaps TRBD1 as D (6 bases). Germline V CDR1 and CDR2: SGHAT, FQNNGV. The ends were cut back, 3 bases at V and 8 bases at J, with 13 bases in the middle. The CDR3 has 13 amino acids. The chain's CDR3 is CASSLTTGSTQYF. The CDR3 bases are TGTGCCAGCAGCTTGACCACAGGGAGTACCCAGTACTTC.

The rearrangement joins TRBV2 to TRBJ1-2; D is unclear. V was cut by 0 bases and J by 1 base, with 9 bases left in between. This CDR3 contains 15 residues. Germline CDR1 is SNHLY and CDR2 is FYNNEI. The CDR3 DNA reads as TGTGCCAGCAGTGAAGCGGCAGAAGTTAACTATGGCTACACCTTC. Its translation is CASSEAAEVNYGYTF.

The chain is built from TRBV5-1 and TRBJ2-1; TRBD2 matches at 10 bases. The V gene's germline CDR1 is SGHRS and CDR2 YFSETQ. The CDR3 is made up of 19 amino acids. V lost 5 bases to trimming and J lost 1 base; unmatched junction nucleotides: 15. The DNA for the CDR3 is TGCGCCAGCAGGCATTGGGCCCAAGCGGGAGGGCCTTCCTACAATGAGCAGTTCTTC. It encodes CASRHWAQAGGPSYNEQFF.

This clone was observed at least ten times. The chain couples TRBV27 to TRBJ2-1, with 7 bases identical to TRBD2. V gave up 7 bases and J gave up 4 bases; unmatched junction bases: 13. Germline V gene sequence: CDR1 MNHEY, CDR2 SMNVEV (reference sequence). This CDR3 comprises 16 residues. CDR3: CASTLGPGGLYNEQFF. The CDR3 DNA follows: TGTGCCAGCACCCTCGGTCCGGGAGGTCTATACAATGAGCAGTTCTTC.

This clone has only a few counts. The chain couples TRBV4-1 to TRBJ2-1; D unresolved. Trimming cost V 4 bases and J 4 bases, with 8 bases left between them. The CDR3 is 13 amino acids. The germline CDR1 and CDR2 sequences are MGHRA and YSYEKL. This chain's CDR3 is CASSRFDYNEQFF. The CDR3 bases are TGCGCCAGCAGCCGCTTCGATTACAATGAGCAGTTCTTC.

The genes are TRBV20-1 and TRBJ1-2; the D gene is possibly TRBD1 (5 bases). The CDR3 spans 11 residues. Germline CDR1 DFQATT, CDR2 SNEGSKA (reference sequence). V dropped 1 base and J dropped 11 bases, with 11 bases sitting between them. Written as DNA, the CDR3 is TGCAGTGCTAGAGTACCGGGACGTTACACCTTC. Amino acids: CSARVPGRYTF.

The chain uses TRBV5-1 and TRBJ2-5, with unresolved D. CDR3 length: 12 residues. V shed 0 bases and J shed 5 bases, with 5 bases lying between them. Germline loops: CDR1 SGHRS, CDR2 YFSETQ. CDR3 region: CASSLAGETQYF. The CDR3 bases are TGCGCCAGCAGCTTGGCAGGCGAGACCCAGTACTTC.

This chain uses TRBV2 with TRBJ2-5; TRBD2 agrees at 11 bases. Trimming cost V 5 bases and J 5 bases; bases outside gene matches: 19. Germline CDR1 SNHLY, CDR2 FYNNEI. The CDR3 runs to 19 residues. CDR3: CASSLQGPGTSGGGETQYF. CDR3 nucleotides: TGTGCCAGCAGTTTACAGGGGCCTGGGACTAGCGGAGGCGGGGAGACCCAGTACTTC.

The chain has TRBV29-1 and TRBJ2-1; TRBD2 matches 10 bases. Per the germline V gene, CDR1 is SQVTM and CDR2 is ANQGSEA. The CDR3 is 16 amino acids. Losses at the gene ends were 3 bases for V and 1 base for J; bases not matched to a gene: 6. Written as DNA, the CDR3 is TGCAGCGTTGACCCTAGCGGGAGTGAGTCCTACAATGAGCAGTTCTTC. Protein: CSVDPSGSESYNEQFF.